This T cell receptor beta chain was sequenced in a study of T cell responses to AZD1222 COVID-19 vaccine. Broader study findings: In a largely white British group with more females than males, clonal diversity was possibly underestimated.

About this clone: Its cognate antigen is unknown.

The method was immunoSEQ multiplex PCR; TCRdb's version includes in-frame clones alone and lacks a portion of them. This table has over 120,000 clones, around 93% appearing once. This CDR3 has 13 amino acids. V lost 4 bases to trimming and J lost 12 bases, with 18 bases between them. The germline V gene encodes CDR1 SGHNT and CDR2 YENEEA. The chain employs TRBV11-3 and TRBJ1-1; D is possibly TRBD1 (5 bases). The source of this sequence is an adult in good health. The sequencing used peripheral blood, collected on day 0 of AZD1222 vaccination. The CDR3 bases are TGTGCCAGCAGCTGGGGGGAAAGCGAGCCACCTTTCTTT. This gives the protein CASSWGESEPPFF.